This TCR beta chain was obtained from a study of neoadjuvant anti-PD-1 for oral cavity cancer. These newly diagnosed stage II-IVA oral cavity squamous cell carcinoma patients had no prior systemic or radiation treatment. Clones were sequenced by immunoSEQ multiplex PCR, and TCRdb holds only the in-frame ones, with some missing. The sample lists 60,000 to 75,000 clones; approximately 79% were seen once. This CDR3 is 14 amino acids long. Germline V gene lookup returns CDR1 SGHRS and CDR2 YFSETQ. The V end lost 1 base, the J end lost 2 bases, and 10 bases lay between the germline ends. The genes are TRBV5-1 and TRBJ2-7; D gene uncertain. The sample was PBMCs, taken before nivolumab (anti-PD-1) treatment. The TCR comes from a person aged 35 to 85 with oral cavity squamous cell carcinoma. Here the CDR3 reads CASSLPDVAYEQYF. The CDR3 DNA is TGCGCCAGCAGCTTGCCGGACGTCGCCTACGAGCAGTACTTC.